Below are 30 T cell receptor beta chains sequenced from a single sample in a study of T cells after yellow fever vaccination. TCRdb independently ran MiXCR on the 5' RACE reads; one entry per CDR3 protein. The table shows about 310,000 distinct CDR3 sequences, with less than 4.5% occurring only once. Sample: PBMCs, taken on the day of the yellow fever booster vaccination. The receptors here all came from a man younger than 35 who received the YFV17D yellow fever vaccine.

In this sample, this clonotype turned up many times. The chain links TRBV5-1 to TRBJ1-2; 10 bases fit TRBD1. V shed 4 bases and J 7 bases; nucleotides not matched to a gene: 4. CDR1 and CDR2 (germline): SGHRS, YFSETQ. The CDR3 loop spans 13 amino acids. CDR3 in amino acids: CASSRQGASGYTF. CDR3 sequence (DNA): TGCGCCAGCAGCCGACAGGGGGCAAGTGGCTACACCTTC.

This clonotype was seen ten or more times. The chain joins TRBV23-1 to TRBJ2-5; maybe TRBD1 (5 bases). TRBV23-1 is an ORF; its function is uncertain. Between the trimmed V and J ends, which lost 3 bases and 3 bases, there was a span of 14 bases. This CDR3 region has 15 residues. CDR3: CASSQAGLTKETQYF. The CDR3, as DNA: TGCGCCAGCAGTCAGGCAGGGCTTACTAAAGAGACCCAGTACTTC.

This clonotype was observed at least ten times. This chain connects TRBV7-2 to TRBJ2-2; D may be TRBD2 (5 bases). Between the trimmed V and J ends, which lost 5 bases and 6 bases, there was a span of 13 bases. The CDR3 runs 14 residues. Germline V CDR1 and CDR2: SGHTA, FQGNSA. CDR3 DNA: TGTGCCAGCAGCACCTCCGGCGGGTCCGGGGAGCTGTTTTTT. This gives the protein CASSTSGGSGELFF. Complete variable domain (other parts from reference TRBV7-2 and TRBJ2-2): GAGVSQSPSNKVTEKGKDVELRCDPISGHTALYWYRQSLGQGLEFLIYFQGNSAPDKSGLPSDRFSAERTGGSVSTLTIQRTQQEDSAVYLCASSTSGGSGELFFGEGSRLTVL.

This clonotype was observed at least ten times. This rearrangement joins TRBV6-2 or TRBV6-3 to TRBJ1-1, with D possibly matching TRBD1 (5 bases). V was shortened by 3 bases and J by 8 bases, with 13 bases between the two germline ends. The CDR3 is 13 amino acids. In germline, CDR1 is MNHEY, CDR2 SVGEGT. The CDR3 region has the DNA TGTGCCAGCAGTTATCGTGCGACAGTAGAAGCTTTCTTT. Encoded protein: CASSYRATVEAFF.

This clonotype was observed at least ten times. The chain joins TRBV6-2 or TRBV6-3 to TRBJ2-7; 7 bases line up with TRBD2. Losses at the gene ends were 5 bases for V and 2 bases for J; bases not matched to a gene: 6. This CDR3 contains 14 residues. Germline lookup yields CDR1 MNHEY and CDR2 SVGEGT. This CDR3 is CASSDRGLAYEQYV. DNA for the CDR3: TGTGCCAGCAGTGACCGAGGACTAGCCTACGAGCAGTACGTC.

The chain links TRBV29-1 to TRBJ2-2, with 8 bases identical to TRBD1. The germline gives CDR1 SQVTM, CDR2 ANQGSEA. The CDR3 spans 13 residues. The J segment lost 1 base and the V segment lost 6 bases, leaving 1 base of the junction unmatched. The CDR3 spells CSVDRGNTGELFF. DNA for the CDR3: TGCAGCGTCGACAGGGGGAACACCGGGGAGCTGTTTTTT.

This clonotype appeared many times. This rearrangement joins TRBV28 to TRBJ2-1, with 7 bases aligning to TRBD2. The CDR3 is made up of 14 amino acids. With V trimmed by 6 bases and J by 6 bases, 8 bases remained unmatched. Germline CDR1 and CDR2: MDHEN and SYDVKM. The CDR3 loop is CASSERRLANEQFF. As DNA, the CDR3 is TGTGCCAGCAGCGAAAGGAGACTAGCCAATGAGCAGTTCTTC. The entire variable domain, with the rest obtained from reference TRBV28 and TRBJ2-1, is as follows: DVKVTQSSRYLVKRTGEKVFLECVQDMDHENMFWYRQDPGLGLRLIYFSYDVKMKEKGDIPEGYSVSREKKERFSLILESASTNQTSMYLCASSERRLANEQFFGPGTRLTVL.

The rearrangement joins TRBV2 to TRBJ2-7; possibly TRBD1 or TRBD2 for D (5 bases each). The CDR3 has 13 residues. The V gene's germline CDR1 is SNHLY and CDR2 FYNNEI. V was clipped by 5 bases and J by 6 bases, with 14 bases between them. CDR3 sequence: CASSPGTSGEQYV. CDR3 nucleotides: TGTGCCAGCAGTCCCGGGACCAGCGGCGAGCAGTACGTC.

This clonotype was found many times. This chain joins TRBV5-1 and TRBJ2-1; TRBD1 aligns across 7 bases. The V gene end was trimmed by 0 bases and the J gene end by 4 bases; junction bases not matched to a gene: 4. There are 15 residues in the CDR3. Germline V gives CDR1 SGHRS, CDR2 YFSETQ. Here the CDR3 reads CASSLGDRVYNEQFF. The CDR3 coding sequence is TGCGCCAGCAGCTTGGGTGACAGGGTTTACAATGAGCAGTTCTTC.

This clonotype has ten or more counts. The chain uses TRBV5-1 and TRBJ2-3; the match to TRBD2 covers 8 bases. CDR3 length equals 15 residues. The germline CDR1 and CDR2 sequences are SGHRS and YFSETQ. V shed 0 bases and J 5 bases; nucleotides not matched to a gene: 5. The CDR3, as DNA: TGCGCCAGCAGCTTGGCGGGGGGGCGGGGAGATACGCAGTATTTT. This translates into CASSLAGGRGDTQYF.

This clonotype came up a few times. The V call is TRBV3-1, the J call TRBJ2-1; a possible D gene is TRBD2 (6 bases). Trimming cost V 2 bases and J 7 bases, with 18 bases left between them. The CDR3 extends over 16 amino acids. The V gene's germline CDR1 is LGHDT and CDR2 YNNKEL (reference sequence). CDR3 protein: CASSQSTGVFINEQFF. The CDR3 coding sequence is TGTGCCAGCAGCCAATCCACGGGGGTATTCATAAATGAGCAGTTCTTC.

In its sample, this clonotype was seen many times. This chain uses TRBV27 with TRBJ1-1, with 7 bases lining up with TRBD1. CDR3 size: 18 residues. In germline, CDR1 is MNHEY, CDR2 SMNVEV (reference sequence). With 6 bases clipped from V and 3 bases from J, the junction kept 19 bases outside the gene matches. The CDR3 DNA is TGTGCCAGCAGCCTTTTCGGGATTCGTCCAGGGGGGTACACTGAAGCTTTCTTT. It translates to CASSLFGIRPGGYTEAFF.

At least ten counts were recorded for this clonotype. The V gene is TRBV12-3 or TRBV12-4, the J gene TRBJ1-1; D is possibly TRBD1 (6 bases). V was clipped by 2 bases and J by 3 bases, with 7 bases between them. The CDR3 loop spans 13 amino acids. This chain's CDR3 is CASSLNRDTEAFF. The CDR3 DNA reads as TGTGCCAGCAGTTTAAACAGGGACACTGAAGCTTTCTTT.

This clonotype was observed at least ten times. The J gene is TRBJ2-7, the V gene TRBV7-2; tentatively, D is TRBD1 (7 bases). Germline CDR1 reads SGHTA; CDR2 reads FQGNSA. With 3 bases removed from V and 2 bases from J, the gap between germline ends came to 14 bases. CDR3 length equals 15 residues. The CDR3 DNA reads as TGTGCCAGCAGCTTGACAGGGCGGGGCACCTACGAGCAGTACGTC. This encodes CASSLTGRGTYEQYV.

This clonotype was observed a handful of times. V gene TRBV20-1 combines with J gene TRBJ2-6; D unresolved. The germline CDR1 and CDR2 sequences are DFQATT and SNEGSKA (reference sequence). The V gene lost 4 bases and the J gene lost 2 bases, with 0 bases spanning the gap. This CDR3 comprises 11 residues. CDR3 sequence: CSATGANVLTF. CDR3 bases: TGCAGTGCTACTGGGGCCAACGTCCTGACTTTC.

This clonotype showed up many times. The gene calls are TRBV4-2 and TRBJ2-2; the match to TRBD2 covers 10 bases. There are 19 residues in the CDR3. Germline loops: CDR1 LGHNA, CDR2 YNFKEQ. Trimming removed 4 bases from V and 0 bases from J; junction bases left unmatched: 11. The CDR3 DNA reads TGTGCCAGCAGCCCGCAAGGTGGAGCGGGGGGGTCGAACACCGGGGAGCTGTTTTTT. Amino acids: CASSPQGGAGGSNTGELFF.

This clonotype has more than one count but fewer than ten. The chain carries TRBV24-1 and TRBJ2-1; 8 bases line up with TRBD1. The CDR3 spans 15 residues. CDR1 and CDR2 from the germline V gene are KGHDR and SFDVKD. Trimming cost V 2 bases and J 8 bases; bases outside gene matches: 7. The CDR3 spells CATSDSAGTGDEQFF. The CDR3 coding sequence is TGTGCCACCAGTGATTCGGCGGGGACAGGCGATGAGCAGTTCTTC.

V gene TRBV20-1 combines with J gene TRBJ1-1, with D unresolved. The ends were cut back, 6 bases at V and 0 bases at J, with 17 bases in the middle. Germline V lookup: CDR1 DFQATT, CDR2 SNEGSKA (reference sequence). CDR3 size: 15 residues. The CDR3 protein is CSATNRYWMNTEAFF. CDR3 DNA: TGCAGTGCCACAAATCGATATTGGATGAACACTGAAGCTTTCTTT.

Many counts were recorded for this clonotype. The genes are TRBV7-3 and TRBJ2-1; TRBD2 matches at 11 bases. Germline V gene lookup returns CDR1 SGHTA and CDR2 FQGTGA. The CDR3 spans 15 residues. With V trimmed by 5 bases and J by 4 bases, 4 bases remained unmatched. The CDR3 is CASSVLAGDYNEQFF. CDR3 coding DNA: TGTGCCAGCAGCGTACTAGCGGGGGATTACAATGAGCAGTTCTTC.

This clonotype was detected only a few times. The chain couples TRBV6-5 to TRBJ2-7; D might be TRBD2 (5 bases). V was pared by 0 bases and J by 1 base, with 13 bases between. Germline V CDR1 and CDR2: MNHEY, SVGAGI. The CDR3 spans 16 residues. CDR3 sequence: CASSYSSAGTSYEQYF. Written as DNA, the CDR3 is TGTGCCAGCAGTTACTCCTCGGCGGGTACATCCTACGAGCAGTACTTC.

The chain joins TRBV27 to TRBJ1-2, with TRBD1 as a possible D gene (6 bases). Trimming took off 7 bases at V and 6 bases at J, with 15 bases between the two ends. CDR3 length: 13 amino acids. Germline V gives CDR1 MNHEY, CDR2 SMNVEV (reference sequence). The CDR3: CASTSGGLDGYTF. CDR3 sequence (DNA): TGTGCCAGCACGAGCGGGGGGCTGGATGGCTACACCTTC.

This clonotype was seen a few times. This chain links TRBV5-6 with TRBJ2-5; 7 bases align to TRBD1. The CDR3 is 16 residues long. V gave up 0 bases and J gave up 5 bases; unmatched junction bases: 10. Germline CDR1 is SGHDT and CDR2 is YYEEEE. CDR3 protein: CASSLGEGGRRETQYF. CDR3 coding DNA: TGTGCCAGCAGCTTGGGTGAAGGGGGCAGGCGGGAGACCCAGTACTTC.

The chain employs TRBV19 and TRBJ1-2; no definite D call. Germline V gene lookup returns CDR1 LNHDA and CDR2 SQIVND (reference sequence). The CDR3 spans 18 residues. V was cut by 1 base and J by 5 bases, with 23 bases left in between. This CDR3 is CASSIARADQLRKYGYTF. DNA for the CDR3: TGTGCCAGTAGTATAGCGAGGGCAGACCAGCTAAGGAAGTATGGCTACACCTTC.

This clonotype occurred a few times. This sequence joins TRBV20-1 and TRBJ1-5; 8 bases map to TRBD1. This CDR3 region has 15 residues. V shed 4 bases, J shed 3 bases, and the junction held 8 bases outside the gene matches. Germline CDR1 and CDR2: DFQATT and SNEGSKA (reference sequence). The CDR3 DNA follows: TGCAGTGCTACAGGGGGACAGGTCTACAATCAGCCCCAGCATTTT. Translated: CSATGGQVYNQPQHF.

This clonotype was detected ten times or more. The chain combines TRBV5-1 with TRBJ1-1; no clear D. V shed 4 bases and J shed 0 bases, with 13 bases lying between them. Per the germline V gene, CDR1 is SGHRS and CDR2 is YFSETQ. This CDR3 comprises 15 residues. The CDR3 nucleotides read TGCGCCAGCAGCCTGGATGAGATGATGAACACTGAAGCTTTCTTT. It is translated as CASSLDEMMNTEAFF.

This clonotype was picked up many times. The chain links TRBV5-1 to TRBJ2-2; unclear D gene. From germline, CDR1 is SGHRS and CDR2 YFSETQ. With 5 bases removed from V and 7 bases from J, the gap between germline ends came to 21 bases. The CDR3 loop spans 16 amino acids. The CDR3 DNA is TGCGCCAGCAGACCGAGGCAGGTGTTTGAATACGGGGAGCTGTTTTTT. The encoded protein is CASRPRQVFEYGELFF.

This clonotype occurred a few times. The chain joins TRBV6-6 to TRBJ2-2, with TRBD2 identical over 8 bases. Germline V CDR1 and CDR2: MNHNY, SVGAGI (reference sequence). Trimming cost V 6 bases and J 0 bases; bases outside gene matches: 6. This CDR3 region has 16 residues. CDR3 amino acids: CASRPRGGTNTGELFF. The DNA of the CDR3 is TGTGCCAGCAGACCTCGGGGGGGCACGAACACCGGGGAGCTGTTTTTT.

This clonotype was seen ten or more times. The V call is TRBV6-1, the J call TRBJ2-3; TRBD1 agrees at 12 bases. V dropped 6 bases and J dropped 9; count of bases not matched to a gene: 4. The CDR3 consists of 13 residues. The germline CDR1 and CDR2 sequences are MNHNS and SASEGT. CDR3 nucleotides: TGTGCCAGCAGGGGGACAGGGGGCGACACGCAGTATTTT. It is translated as CASRGTGGDTQYF.

V and J are TRBV27 and TRBJ2-7; D might be TRBD1 or TRBD2, each matching 6 bases. The length of the CDR3 is 14 residues. Trimming pared 8 bases from V and 2 bases from J, leaving 16 bases between. CDR1 is MNHEY, CDR2 SMNVEV, per germline (reference sequence). CDR3 in amino acids: CASSVSGATYEQYF. Here the CDR3 DNA reads TGTGCCAGCTCCGTGTCGGGGGCCACCTACGAGCAGTACTTC.

This clonotype was counted ten times or more. The J gene is TRBJ2-5, the V gene TRBV15; D is perhaps TRBD1 or TRBD2 (6 bases each). The CDR3 length is 17 residues. Trimming shortened V by 2 bases and J by 5 bases, and 21 bases separated the two germline ends. Germline-derived CDR1 and CDR2 are LNHNV and YYDKDF (reference sequence). The CDR3 DNA reads TGTGCCACCAGCAGATCACCCGATCCGATAGGGGGGGAGACCCAGTACTTC. Translating it yields CATSRSPDPIGGETQYF.